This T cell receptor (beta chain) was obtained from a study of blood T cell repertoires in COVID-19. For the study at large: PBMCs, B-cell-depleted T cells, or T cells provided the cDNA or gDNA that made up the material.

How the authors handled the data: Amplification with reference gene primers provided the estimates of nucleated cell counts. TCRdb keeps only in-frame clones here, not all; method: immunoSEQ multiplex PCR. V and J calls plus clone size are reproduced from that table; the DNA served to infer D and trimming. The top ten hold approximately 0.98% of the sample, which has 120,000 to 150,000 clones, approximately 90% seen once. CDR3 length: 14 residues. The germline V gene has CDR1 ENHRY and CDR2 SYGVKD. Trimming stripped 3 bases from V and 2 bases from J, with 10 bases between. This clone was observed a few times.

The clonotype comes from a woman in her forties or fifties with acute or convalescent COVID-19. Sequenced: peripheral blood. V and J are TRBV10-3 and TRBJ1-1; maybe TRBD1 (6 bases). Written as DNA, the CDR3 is TGTGCCATCAGTGATCAACAGGGTAACACTGAAGCTTTCTTT. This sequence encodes CAISDQQGNTEAFF.